This TCR beta chain originates from a study of blood T cell repertoires in COVID-19 (dated by TCRdb to 2020 to 2021). Looking at the study overall: Collaborator samples came from the United States, Italy and Spain and covered acute and convalescent phases of COVID-19. HLA class I and class II types, where available, came from metadata supplied by the sample provider rather than from assay-based typing. Subjects who had been exposed to COVID-19, were actively infected with it, or had recovered from it provided the deeply sampled blood TCRbeta repertoires that made up the dataset. The samples were drawn from the first 160 participants of the ongoing ImmuneRACE study and from about 1,200 subjects provided by 6 global collaborators. The sample metadata nearly always contained a de-identified subject ID, COVID-19 status, age in years and sex. The repertoires were made available in a free public database intended to serve as a resource for research on the immune response to SARS-CoV-2. The prospective study material was composed of cDNA or gDNA derived from T cells, B-cell-depleted T cells, or PBMCs. On the study overall, not on this receptor specifically: The quantity of clinical and demographic metadata differed by source and by participant and was supplied without curation.

Collaborating institutions collected whole blood in K2EDTA tubes following their own protocols. For TCRbeta analysis, collaborators shipped samples in one of three forms: frozen whole blood, isolated PBMCs, or DNA extracted from either of those sample types. Based on the germline V gene, the CDR1 and CDR2 sequences are SNHLY and FYNNEI. A distance of 11 bases separates the germline ends of V and J, which lose 7 bases and 2 bases respectively. From cysteine to phenylalanine, the CDR3 is 13 amino acids long. Only CDR3 DNA remains: 39 bases, in frame from the first base. TCRbeta CDR3 regions were amplified from genomic DNA using the immunoSEQ Assay, a bias-controlled multiplex PCR. Concerning the study's data processing: Nucleated cell counts per sample were estimated from amplification of reference gene primers within the assay. To quantify the absolute abundance of each unique TCRbeta CDR3 rearrangement, sequence reads were collapsed and filtered. For each sample, productive Simpson clonality was calculated as the square root of Simpson's diversity index across productive rearrangements. This immuneACCESS table, as held by TCRdb, lists in-frame sequences with V and J called but not all clones. Of the missing ones, under half trace to an unresolved V gene in checked studies; the others have no known cause. V, J and clone size derive from that table, while D and trimming were established from the DNA sequence. The sample table contains 30,000 to 40,000 clones; only one count was recorded for over 75% of them. The top ten constitute about 9.8% of the sample.

As for this clone: This clone's antigen is unknown. Nothing much larger sits one base from this clone, and base qualities are not available.

The sequencing sample was made of peripheral blood. This sequence was found in a human donor in a cohort sampled during active COVID-19. The chain is encoded by TRBV2 joined to TRBJ2-5; TRBD1 is possibly the D segment (6 matching bases). The DNA sequence is as follows: TGTGCCAGCATCCGGGACATACAAGAGACCCAGTACTTC. Its protein product is CASIRDIQETQYF.